This T cell receptor (beta chain) originates from a study of blood T cells in healthy people across ages (dated by TCRdb to 2014 to 2015). For context, the study as a whole: In model experiments, roughly one uniquely barcoded TCR beta cDNA molecule per two T cells was captured by template switching. To track age-related changes in TCR beta repertoire diversity, the study relied on deep sequencing normalized with unique cDNA molecular identifiers. The donors were divided into four age groups: young (average around 16 years), middle-aged (about 40), aged (around 59) and long-lived (nearly 85). To avoid experimental bias, donors of different ages were distributed randomly across sequencing lanes. For two donors (one aged 18 to 30 and one aged 80 or older), the study analyzed two additional independent replicas of 1 million unique cDNA reads from the same blood draw. The paper as a whole reports these results and caveats: The CMV infection status of donors was not known, potentially confounding age-related changes in expanded clonotypes. Observed TCR beta diversity per million T cells fell roughly linearly with age, and a significant reduction was already apparent by age about 43. The percentage of naive T cells measured by flow cytometry correlated strongly with observed TCR beta diversity. Because profiling used bulk unsorted PBMCs, naive and antigen-experienced compartments could not be compared conclusively. Estimates of total diversity based on one million sequenced T cells were considered lower bounds and underestimates. The long-lived group showed more naive CD4+ T cells, fewer expanded clones and increased TCR diversity than the aged group, suggesting age selection.

Library method: 5' RACE. The instrument given in TCRdb is Illumina HiSeq 2500. A second PCR of 7 to 11 cycles was performed with a sample-barcoded 5' primer and a J-beta primer mix. A unique molecular identifier was introduced onto each TCR beta cDNA molecule by a template-switch 5' adaptor carrying 12 random nucleotides. Each sample yielded at least 2.5 million CDR3-containing paired-end reads. The Mint cDNA synthesis kit, primed by a TRBC-specific oligonucleotide, was used to synthesize first-strand cDNA from all RNA. Following uracil-DNA glycosylase treatment, a first 18-cycle PCR with universal primers M1SS and BC2_uni_R was performed on all cDNA. Regarding the original processing steps: For normalization, 1 million high-quality reads, each with a distinct molecular identifier, were randomly selected from each sample. Reads with shared molecular identifiers were discarded instead of being binned into consensus sequences. MiTCR, run with a Q25 quality threshold and the strictest error-elimination algorithm, handled CDR3 identification, clonotype clustering and error correction. Lower-bound total TCR beta diversity was estimated with a nonparametric unseen species model using Euler transformation. Clones were called with MiXCR by TCRdb after fastp trimmed the public reads at Q25, and only in-frame beta chains were retained. Merged by CDR3 protein, the rows form single entries marked with the most common genes and DNA. TCRdb, not the authors, supplied the V and J calls. The sample records under 1,000,000 distinct CDR3 sequences, about half of which are singletons. The ten largest clones add up to around 18% of the sample.

The germline V gene specifies SGHAT as CDR1 and FQNNGV as CDR2. V is shortened by 1 base, J by 0 bases, and the region joining them spans 7 bases. The CDR3 sequence holds 16 residues, the cysteine and phenylalanine included. Kept here is only the CDR3 DNA, which spans 48 bases and is read in frame from base 1. Systemically healthy Caucasian individuals from Russia, around 39 in total and aged 6 to 90 years, were included as donors. Each donor gave 8 to 10 milliliters of peripheral blood, drawn into EDTA-treated Vacutainer tubes. Ficoll-Paque density-gradient centrifugation was used to isolate PBMCs, with at least 7 million per sample. Total RNA, at least 6 micrograms per sample, was extracted from PBMCs with Trizol reagent. Naive CD45RAhigh/CD27high T cell percentages were measured by flow cytometry on a PBMC aliquot from every donor. This clonotype was seen more than once but under ten times. The antigen this receptor binds is unknown. No much larger clone exists at a distance of one base, and base qualities are not known.

The sample comprised blood. This sequence uses TRBV11-2 and TRBJ2-6; no D gene call is confident. This clonotype was sampled from a man at least 80 years old in good health. The CDR3 sequence is CASSLVRPSGANVLTF. The sequenced DNA is TGTGCCAGCAGCTTAGTTCGCCCCTCTGGGGCCAACGTCCTGACTTTC.